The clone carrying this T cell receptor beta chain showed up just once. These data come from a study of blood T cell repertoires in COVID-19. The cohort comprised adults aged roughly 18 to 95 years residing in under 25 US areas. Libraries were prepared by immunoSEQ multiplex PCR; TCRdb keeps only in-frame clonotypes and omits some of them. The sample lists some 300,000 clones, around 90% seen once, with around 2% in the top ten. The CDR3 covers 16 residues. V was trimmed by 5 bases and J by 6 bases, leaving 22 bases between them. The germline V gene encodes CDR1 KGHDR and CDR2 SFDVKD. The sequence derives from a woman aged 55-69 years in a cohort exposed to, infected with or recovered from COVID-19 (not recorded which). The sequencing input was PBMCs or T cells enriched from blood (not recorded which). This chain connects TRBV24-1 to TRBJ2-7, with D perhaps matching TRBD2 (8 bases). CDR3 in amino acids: CATSASSGRGGLEQYF. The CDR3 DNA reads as TGTGCCACCAGTGCGTCGAGCGGGAGAGGGGGCCTCGAGCAGTACTTC.